The present T cell receptor beta chain was sequenced within a study of vaccination and CD4 T cells after COVID-19. Sequencing of cultured CD4+ T cell DNA used the Oncomine TCR Beta short-read assay. TCRdb fed the PCR reads into MiXCR, producing one record per CDR3 protein. The table has around 20,000 distinct CDR3 sequences, about two fifths seen once; the top ten hold roughly 29%. Time point denoted: late sampling 161 to 241 days after vaccination in a few convalescent patients. Treatment in this sample: approximately 9-day PBMC culture with coronavirus spike peptide pools or control peptides (ViraFEST assay). This clonotype came up a few times. What it recognizes is unknown. Germline V lookup: CDR1 LNHDA, CDR2 SQIVND (reference sequence). The CDR3 length is 15 residues. V was cut by 9 bases and J by 0 bases, with 15 bases left in between.

The V call is TRBV19, the J call TRBJ1-5; D is ambiguous. The starting material was CD4+ T cells from blood, cultured in vitro, obtained about 7 months after SARS-CoV-2 vaccination. This TCR came from a human donor who had recovered from COVID-19. CDR3 residues: CASSTTPYSNQPQHF. The CDR3 nucleotides read TGTGCCAGCTCAACCACACCCTATAGCAATCAGCCCCAGCATTTT.